One sample yielded the 18 T cell receptor beta chains listed below, sequenced in a study of blood T cell repertoires in COVID-19. Method: immunoSEQ multiplex PCR; TCRdb's copy keeps in-frame clones and lacks some. The sample shows about 35,000 clones, 87% of them seen only once. Sequenced input: peripheral blood. These receptors all stem from a human donor in a cohort sampled during active COVID-19.

The gene calls are TRBV29-1 and TRBJ2-3, with TRBD2 identical over 8 bases. The germline V gene has CDR1 SQVTM and CDR2 ANQGSEA. With 2 bases clipped from V and 2 bases from J, the junction kept 6 bases outside the gene matches. This CDR3 contains 15 residues. CDR3 amino acids: CSVELAGGPTDTQYF. The DNA for the CDR3 is TGCAGCGTTGAACTCGCGGGGGGACCCACAGATACGCAGTATTTT.

The CDR3 reads CASSPGDSGANVLTF. In DNA, the CDR3 is TGTGCCAGCAGCCCAGGGGACTCTGGGGCCAACGTCCTGACTTTC. The chain has TRBV9 and TRBJ2-6; a weak D match, TRBD1 (6 bases). CDR3 size: 15 residues. Between the trimmed V and J ends, which lost 4 bases and 0 bases, there was a span of 8 bases. CDR1 is SGDLS, CDR2 YYNGEE, per germline.

J is TRBJ2-7 and V is TRBV19; 11 bases are a match to TRBD1. The CDR3 consists of 15 residues. Germline lookup yields CDR1 LNHDA and CDR2 SQIVND (reference sequence). V lost 6 bases and J lost 3; bases outside the gene matches: 7. The CDR3 loop reads CASSTTGTGGYEQYF. The CDR3 nucleotides read TGTGCCAGTAGCACTACCGGGACAGGGGGCTACGAGCAGTACTTC.

The chain couples TRBV6-5 to TRBJ2-3, with 12 bases identical to TRBD2. CDR1 is MNHEY and CDR2 is SVGAGI in the germline V gene. The CDR3 contains 16 residues. With 4 bases clipped from V and 5 bases from J, the junction kept 7 bases outside the gene matches. CDR3 sequence (DNA): TGTGCCAGCAGTTCGAGAACTAGCGGGGGGTTAGATACGCAGTATTTT. It specifies CASSSRTSGGLDTQYF.

This sequence joins TRBV20-1 and TRBJ2-1; possible D gene TRBD1, 5 bases. V lost 8 bases and J lost 7, with 9 bases in between. The CDR3 has 10 residues. Germline assignment: CDR1 DFQATT and CDR2 SNEGSKA (reference sequence). The CDR3 here is CSLGVNEQFF. CDR3 coding DNA: TGCAGTCTAGGGGTTAATGAGCAGTTCTTC.

This chain uses TRBV5-1 with TRBJ1-2; D may be TRBD1 (6 bases). Germline V gene data show CDR1 as SGHRS and CDR2 as YFSETQ. V lost 5 bases and J 0 bases, leaving 17 bases between the germline ends. CDR3 length: 16 residues. CDR3 residues: CASRPPGTTPNYGYTF. The CDR3 region has the DNA TGCGCCAGCAGACCACCCGGGACAACCCCTAACTATGGCTACACCTTC.

The rearrangement uses TRBV7-2 and TRBJ2-2; 8 bases are a match to TRBD2. This CDR3 spans 16 amino acids. J was trimmed by 2 bases and V by 5 bases; bases with no gene match: 7. Germline V gene sequence: CDR1 SGHTA, CDR2 FQGNSA. This CDR3 is CASSAQLAANTGELFF. CDR3 in DNA: TGTGCCAGCAGCGCCCAACTAGCGGCCAACACCGGGGAGCTGTTTTTT. Full variable domain (missing parts from reference TRBV7-2 and TRBJ2-2): GAGVSQSPSNKVTEKGKDVELRCDPISGHTALYWYRQSLGQGLEFLIYFQGNSAPDKSGLPSDRFSAERTGGSVSTLTIQRTQQEDSAVYLCASSAQLAANTGELFFGEGSRLTVL.

V usage is TRBV2 and J usage is TRBJ2-7; tentative D call: TRBD2 (5 bases). V was shortened by 7 bases and J by 4 bases, with 14 bases between the two germline ends. Germline CDR1 SNHLY, CDR2 FYNNEI. This CDR3 spans 13 amino acids. CDR3 nucleotides: TGTGCCAGCAAGCGGTTCACCTTTTACGAGCAGTACTTC. Its protein is CASKRFTFYEQYF.

Here the CDR3 DNA reads TGTGCCAGCAGCTCAAGACAGGGTTCGAATGGCTACACCTTC. This sequence encodes CASSSRQGSNGYTF. V usage is TRBV7-2 and J usage is TRBJ1-2; 7 bases match TRBD1. V lost 4 bases, J lost 6 bases, and 8 bases stayed unmatched. The CDR3 length is 14 residues. Per the germline V gene, CDR1 is SGHTA and CDR2 is FQGNSA.

V and J are TRBV28 and TRBJ2-7; 7 nucleotides line up with TRBD2. The CDR3 spans 12 residues. Trimming took 4 bases from V and 10 from J; bases not matched to a gene: 7. Germline assignment: CDR1 MDHEN and CDR2 SYDVKM. CDR3 amino acids: CASSWTGAGQYF. The CDR3 bases are TGTGCCAGCAGTTGGACGGGAGCGGGACAGTACTTC.

This chain uses TRBV5-4 with TRBJ2-7; D not resolved. Germline V CDR1 and CDR2: SGHNT, YYREEE (reference sequence). V lost 3 bases, J lost 1 base, and 17 bases lay in between. The CDR3 spans 16 residues. CDR3: CASSSRSYTKSYEQYF. CDR3 nucleotide sequence: TGTGCCAGCAGCTCTAGAAGTTACACCAAGTCCTACGAGCAGTACTTC.

The chain combines TRBV5-1 with TRBJ1-3; TRBD1 agrees at 8 bases. With 1 base clipped from V and 4 bases from J, the junction kept 7 bases outside the gene matches. CDR1 is SGHRS, CDR2 YFSETQ, per germline. The CDR3 length is 16 residues. The CDR3: CASSLTTGALGNTIYF. The CDR3 DNA reads as TGCGCCAGCAGCTTGACGACAGGGGCCCTCGGAAACACCATATATTTT.

This clone has more than one count but fewer than ten. The V gene is TRBV19, the J gene TRBJ1-1; D is unclear. The CDR3 loop spans 13 amino acids. The V gene lost 7 bases and the J gene lost 0 bases, with 9 bases spanning the gap. Looked up from germline, CDR1 is LNHDA and CDR2 is SQIVND (reference sequence). CDR3 coding DNA: TGTGCCAGTACTTTACAGCTGAACACTGAAGCTTTCTTT. It encodes CASTLQLNTEAFF.

This chain connects TRBV5-6 to TRBJ2-5; TRBD1 is a possible D gene (6 bases). The CDR3 extends over 17 amino acids. Looked up from germline, CDR1 is SGHDT and CDR2 is YYEEEE. V lost 4 bases and J 1 base, leaving 20 bases between the germline ends. In DNA, the CDR3 is TGTGCCAGCAGCCGCAAGGATGGGGGCTTACGCCAAGAGACCCAGTACTTC. It encodes CASSRKDGGLRQETQYF.

V gene TRBV20-1 combines with J gene TRBJ2-7; 7 bases are a match to TRBD1. Unmatched junction bases numbered 3, after V lost 7 bases and J lost 3 bases. Germline V gene sequence: CDR1 DFQATT, CDR2 SNEGSKA (reference sequence). The CDR3 consists of 11 residues. CDR3 loop: CSGRGHYEQYF. In nucleotides, the CDR3 is TGCAGTGGAAGGGGGCACTACGAGCAGTACTTC.

The chain carries TRBV19 and TRBJ1-2; D unclear. V gave up 3 bases and J gave up 3 bases, with 8 bases separating them. The CDR3 length is 13 residues. Germline V gene data show CDR1 as LNHDA and CDR2 as SQIVND (reference sequence). This chain's CDR3 is CASSITDDYGYTF. The CDR3 DNA reads TGTGCCAGTAGTATCACAGACGACTATGGCTACACCTTC.

The CDR3 bases are TGTGCCAGCAGCCCCCTCGGGACAGGCCTCTACAATGAGCAGTTCTTC. This gives the protein CASSPLGTGLYNEQFF. The chain has TRBV5-6 and TRBJ2-1; 8 bases agree with TRBD1. Germline assignment: CDR1 SGHDT and CDR2 YYEEEE. The CDR3 loop spans 16 amino acids. Unmatched junction bases numbered 9, after V lost 4 bases and J lost 3 bases.

This chain joins TRBV4-2 and TRBJ1-4, with TRBD1 identical over 9 bases. V was clipped by 1 base and J by 7 bases; unmatched bases: 7. The CDR3 totals 16 residues. CDR1 and CDR2 (germline): LGHNA, YNFKEQ. The CDR3 loop is CASSQATGQGGEKLFF. The CDR3 DNA follows: TGTGCCAGCAGCCAAGCAACGGGACAGGGAGGTGAAAAACTGTTTTTT.